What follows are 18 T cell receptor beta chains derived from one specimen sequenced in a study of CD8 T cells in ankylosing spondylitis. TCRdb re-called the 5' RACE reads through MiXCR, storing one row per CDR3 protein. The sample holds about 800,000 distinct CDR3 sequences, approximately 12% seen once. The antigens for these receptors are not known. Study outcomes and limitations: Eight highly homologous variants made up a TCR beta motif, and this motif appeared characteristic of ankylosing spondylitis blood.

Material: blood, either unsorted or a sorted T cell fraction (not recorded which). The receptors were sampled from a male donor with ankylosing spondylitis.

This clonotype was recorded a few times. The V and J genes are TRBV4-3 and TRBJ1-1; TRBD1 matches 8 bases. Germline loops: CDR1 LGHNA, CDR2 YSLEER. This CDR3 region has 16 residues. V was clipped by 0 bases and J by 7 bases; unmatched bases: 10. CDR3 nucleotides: TGCGCCAGCAGCCAAGATCGGAGACAGGGGTCGGGTGAAGCTTTCTTT. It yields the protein CASSQDRRQGSGEAFF.

The CDR3 is CSASQTGDSYEQYF. In DNA form, the CDR3 reads TGCAGTGCTAGTCAGACAGGGGATTCCTACGAGCAGTACTTC. This chain links TRBV20-1 with TRBJ2-7; 8 bases are a match to TRBD1. V gave up 3 bases and J gave up 1 base; unmatched junction bases: 5. The CDR3 sequence is 14 residues long. Germline CDR1 and CDR2: DFQATT and SNEGSKA (reference sequence).

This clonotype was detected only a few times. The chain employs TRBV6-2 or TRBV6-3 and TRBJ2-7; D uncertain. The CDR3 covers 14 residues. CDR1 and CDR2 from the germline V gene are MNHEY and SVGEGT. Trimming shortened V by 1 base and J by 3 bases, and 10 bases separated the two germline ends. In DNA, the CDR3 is TGTGCCAGCAGTTACTATCAGTTACGCTACGAGCAGTACTTC. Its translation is CASSYYQLRYEQYF.

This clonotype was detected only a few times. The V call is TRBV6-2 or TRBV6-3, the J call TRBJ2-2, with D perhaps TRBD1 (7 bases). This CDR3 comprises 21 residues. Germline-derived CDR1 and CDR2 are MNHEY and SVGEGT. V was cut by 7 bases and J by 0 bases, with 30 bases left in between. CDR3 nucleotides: TGTGCCAGCACCCTACTTTTAACACTGAAACAGGGGAGGACGAACACCGGGGAGCTGTTTTTT. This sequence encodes CASTLLLTLKQGRTNTGELFF.

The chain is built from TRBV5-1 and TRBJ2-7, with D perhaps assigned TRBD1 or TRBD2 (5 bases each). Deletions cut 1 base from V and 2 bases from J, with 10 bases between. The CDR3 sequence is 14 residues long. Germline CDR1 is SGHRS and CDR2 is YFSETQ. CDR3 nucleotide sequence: TGCGCCAGCAGCTTGTCCGGGACCCCCTACGAGCAGTACTTC. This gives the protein CASSLSGTPYEQYF.

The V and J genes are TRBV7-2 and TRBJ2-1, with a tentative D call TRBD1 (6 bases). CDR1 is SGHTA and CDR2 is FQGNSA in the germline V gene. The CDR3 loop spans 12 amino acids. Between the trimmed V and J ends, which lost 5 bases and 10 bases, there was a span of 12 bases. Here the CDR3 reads CASSRQVIEQFF. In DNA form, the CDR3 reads TGTGCCAGCAGCCGACAGGTCATAGAGCAGTTCTTC.

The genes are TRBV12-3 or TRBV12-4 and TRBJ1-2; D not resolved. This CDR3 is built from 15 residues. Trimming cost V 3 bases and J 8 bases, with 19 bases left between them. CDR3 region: CASSFAGSRRHGYTF. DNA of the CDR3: TGTGCCAGCAGTTTCGCCGGGAGTCGGCGTCACGGCTACACCTTC.

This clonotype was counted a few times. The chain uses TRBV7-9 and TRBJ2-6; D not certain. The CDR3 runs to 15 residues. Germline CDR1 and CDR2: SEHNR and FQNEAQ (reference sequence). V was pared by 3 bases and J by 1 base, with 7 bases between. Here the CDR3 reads CASSFHRSGANVLTF. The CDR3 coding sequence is TGTGCCAGCAGCTTTCACCGTTCTGGGGCCAACGTCCTGACTTTC.

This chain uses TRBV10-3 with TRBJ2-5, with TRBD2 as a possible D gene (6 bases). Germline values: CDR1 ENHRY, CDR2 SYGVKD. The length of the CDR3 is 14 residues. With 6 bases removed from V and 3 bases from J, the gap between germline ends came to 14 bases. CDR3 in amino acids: CAISKMASEETQYF. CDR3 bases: TGTGCCATCAGCAAGATGGCTAGCGAAGAGACCCAGTACTTC.

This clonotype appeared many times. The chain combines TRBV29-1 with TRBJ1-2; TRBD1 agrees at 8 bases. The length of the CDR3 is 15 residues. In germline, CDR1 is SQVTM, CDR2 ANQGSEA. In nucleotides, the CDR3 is TGCAGGGCAAACACCCTGGACAGGGACAGTTGGGGCTACACCTTC. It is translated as CRANTLDRDSWGYTF.

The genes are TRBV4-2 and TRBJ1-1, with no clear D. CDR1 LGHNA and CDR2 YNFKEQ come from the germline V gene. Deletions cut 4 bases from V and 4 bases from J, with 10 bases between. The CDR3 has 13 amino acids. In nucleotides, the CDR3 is TGTGCCAGCAGCCGGACCGATGGCACTGAAGCTTTCTTT. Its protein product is CASSRTDGTEAFF.

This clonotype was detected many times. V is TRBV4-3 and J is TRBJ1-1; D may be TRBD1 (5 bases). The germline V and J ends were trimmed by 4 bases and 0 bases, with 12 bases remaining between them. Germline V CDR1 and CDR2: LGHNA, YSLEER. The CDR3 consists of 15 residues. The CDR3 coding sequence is TGCGCCAGCAGCCTAGCTAGGGGATTGAACACTGAAGCTTTCTTT. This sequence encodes CASSLARGLNTEAFF.

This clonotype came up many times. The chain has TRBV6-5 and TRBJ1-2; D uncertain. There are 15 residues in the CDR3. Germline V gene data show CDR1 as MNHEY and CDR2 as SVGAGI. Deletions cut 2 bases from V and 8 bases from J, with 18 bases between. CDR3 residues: CASSYQITPITGYTF. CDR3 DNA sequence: TGTGCCAGCAGTTACCAGATAACCCCTATAACGGGCTACACCTTC.

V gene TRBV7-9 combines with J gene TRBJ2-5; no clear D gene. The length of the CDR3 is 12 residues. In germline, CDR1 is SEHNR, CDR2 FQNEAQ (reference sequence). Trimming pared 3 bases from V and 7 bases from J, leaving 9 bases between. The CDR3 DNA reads TGTGCCAGCAGCTTCCACGACGGGACCCAGTACTTC. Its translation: CASSFHDGTQYF. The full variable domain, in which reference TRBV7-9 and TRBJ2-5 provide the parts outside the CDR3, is DTGVSQNPRHKITKRGQNVTFRCDPISEHNRLYWYRQTLGQGPEFLTYFQNEAQLEKSRLLSDRFSAERPKGSFSTLEIQRTEQGDSAMYLCASSFHDGTQYFGPGTRLLVL.

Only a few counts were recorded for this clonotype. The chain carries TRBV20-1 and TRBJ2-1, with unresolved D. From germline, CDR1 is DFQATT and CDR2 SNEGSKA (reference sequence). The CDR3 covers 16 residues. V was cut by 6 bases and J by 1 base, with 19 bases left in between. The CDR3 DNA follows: TGCAGTGCGACCCGGGCGGCTAGTCTGTCCTACAATGAGCAGTTCTTC. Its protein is CSATRAASLSYNEQFF.

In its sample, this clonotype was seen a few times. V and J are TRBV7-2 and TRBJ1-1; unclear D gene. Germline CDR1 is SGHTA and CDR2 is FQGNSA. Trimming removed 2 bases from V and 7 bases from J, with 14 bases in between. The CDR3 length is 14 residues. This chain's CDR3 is CASSLFTSGSEAFF. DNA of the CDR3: TGTGCCAGCAGCTTATTCACTTCGGGAAGTGAAGCTTTCTTT.

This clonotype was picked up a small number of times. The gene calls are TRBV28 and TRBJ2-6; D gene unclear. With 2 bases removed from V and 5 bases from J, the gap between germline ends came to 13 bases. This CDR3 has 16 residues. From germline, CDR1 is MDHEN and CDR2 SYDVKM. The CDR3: CASSLQVGYRANVLTF. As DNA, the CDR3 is TGTGCCAGCAGTTTACAGGTTGGGTACCGGGCCAACGTCCTGACTTTC.

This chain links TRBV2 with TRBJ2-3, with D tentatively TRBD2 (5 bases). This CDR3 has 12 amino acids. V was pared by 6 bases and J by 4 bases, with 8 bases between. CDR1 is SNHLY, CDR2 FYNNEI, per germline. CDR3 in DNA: TGTGCCAGCAGGTCCGGGGCAGATACGCAGTATTTT. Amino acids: CASRSGADTQYF.